A single sample gave rise to the 26 T cell receptor beta chains below, sequenced in a study of T cells in Graves' hyperthyroidism and ophthalmopathy. The TCR beta CDR3 regions underwent amplification using RNA transcripts as the source. In the first-round RT-PCR of the TCR CDR3, the HTBI primer set was used. Using its own MiXCR run on the multiplex PCR reads, TCRdb lists one record per CDR3 protein. The sample lists about 360,000 distinct CDR3 sequences; 13% were seen once. The sequenced sample consisted of blood. The source of these receptors is a woman aged 18-29 years with Graves' hyperthyroidism.

This chain links TRBV6-1 with TRBJ2-7; TRBD1 matches 11 bases. This CDR3 is 13 amino acids long. The V and J ends lost 7 bases and 3 bases, in that order; junction bases with no gene match: 2. The V gene's germline CDR1 is MNHNS and CDR2 SASEGT. In DNA, the CDR3 is TGTGCCAGCAAGGGACAGGGGGGCTACGAGCAGTACTTC. Its protein is CASKGQGGYEQYF.

This clonotype was recorded a few times. The chain combines TRBV20-1 with TRBJ2-6; 8 bases are shared with TRBD1. Trimming cost V 0 bases and J 5 bases; bases outside gene matches: 6. This CDR3 region has 16 residues. The germline V gene has CDR1 DFQATT and CDR2 SNEGSKA (reference sequence). CDR3 loop: CSARDSQGARANVLTF. The CDR3, as DNA: TGCAGTGCTAGAGATAGCCAGGGGGCCCGGGCCAACGTCCTGACTTTC.

This clonotype appeared many times. This chain joins TRBV3-1 and TRBJ1-5; D not certain. Trimming left V 4 bases short and J 3 bases short, with 19 bases between. CDR3 length: 17 residues. In germline, CDR1 is LGHDT, CDR2 YNNKEL (reference sequence). Here the CDR3 DNA reads TGTGCCAGCAGCCCTTCTTTAGGCCCAGGCCTCAATCAGCCCCAGCATTTT. It codes for CASSPSLGPGLNQPQHF.

This clonotype was counted many times. This chain joins TRBV11-2 and TRBJ2-1, with D uncertain. V was shortened by 5 bases and J by 2 bases, with 16 bases between the two germline ends. Germline V gene sequence: CDR1 SGHAT, CDR2 FQNNGV. There are 16 residues in the CDR3. The CDR3 DNA is TGTGCCAGCAGCCAATCAAGGGTAGGGACCTACAATGAGCAGTTCTTC. Translating it yields CASSQSRVGTYNEQFF.

Many counts were recorded for this clonotype. The gene calls are TRBV30 and TRBJ2-1, with no clear D. V was clipped by 2 bases and J by 8 bases, with 13 bases between them. From germline, CDR1 is GTSNPN and CDR2 SVGIG (reference sequence). The length of the CDR3 is 13 residues. The CDR3 DNA sequence: TGTGCCTGGAGTCTCGGATTAGAATATGAGCAGTTCTTC. The encoded protein is CAWSLGLEYEQFF.

This chain links TRBV5-4 with TRBJ2-1; perhaps TRBD2 as D (6 bases). This CDR3 has 15 amino acids. Trimming stripped 5 bases from V and 4 bases from J, with 16 bases between. CDR1 is SGHNT and CDR2 is YYREEE in the germline V gene (reference sequence). In DNA form, the CDR3 reads TGTGCCAGCAGGGCTCGGGACTCCATATACAATGAGCAGTTCTTC. Its protein is CASRARDSIYNEQFF.

This clonotype was counted at least ten times. This CDR3 is CASSLQAETQYF. CDR3 sequence (DNA): TGTGCCAGCAGCTTACAGGCGGAGACCCAGTACTTC. The chain joins TRBV11-2 to TRBJ2-5; D is unclear. There are 12 residues in the CDR3. The V gene's germline CDR1 is SGHAT and CDR2 FQNNGV. Trimming took off 2 bases at V and 5 bases at J, with 6 bases between the two ends.

This clonotype was counted ten times or more. V and J are TRBV15 and TRBJ1-1; D uncertain. Trimming took 0 bases from V and 0 from J, leaving 8 bases between them. CDR3 length: 15 residues. In germline, CDR1 is LNHNV, CDR2 YYDKDF (reference sequence). The CDR3 spells CATSRDSGLNTEAFF. CDR3 sequence (DNA): TGTGCCACCAGCAGAGATTCGGGGTTGAACACTGAAGCTTTCTTT.

This clonotype was seen repeatedly, ten times or more. The rearrangement links TRBV28 to TRBJ2-7, with no clear D. Trimming removed 4 bases at V and 3 bases at J, with 7 bases between. The CDR3 is 12 amino acids. Looked up from germline, CDR1 is MDHEN and CDR2 is SYDVKM. The CDR3 spells CASSSNLYEQYF. Here the CDR3 DNA reads TGTGCCAGCAGTTCGAATCTCTACGAGCAGTACTTC. Using reference TRBV28 and TRBJ2-7 for the parts outside the CDR3, the full variable domain is DVKVTQSSRYLVKRTGEKVFLECVQDMDHENMFWYRQDPGLGLRLIYFSYDVKMKEKGDIPEGYSVSREKKERFSLILESASTNQTSMYLCASSSNLYEQYFGPGTRLTVT.

This clonotype was picked up many times. This chain links TRBV5-5 with TRBJ2-3, with D possibly being TRBD1 (5 bases). The CDR3 runs 15 residues. V gave up 3 bases and J gave up 6 bases, with 17 bases separating them. Germline CDR1 and CDR2: SGHKS and YYEKEE (reference sequence). The CDR3 nucleotides are TGTGCCAGCAGCTCCGACAGCCCACGTATGGATACGCAGTATTTT. Its translation is CASSSDSPRMDTQYF.

This clonotype showed up many times. V and J are TRBV6-2 or TRBV6-3 and TRBJ2-2; D is perhaps TRBD1 or TRBD2 (5 bases each). Deletions cut 5 bases from V and 5 bases from J, with 15 bases between. Germline CDR1 reads MNHEY; CDR2 reads SVGEGT. CDR3 size: 15 residues. CDR3 loop: CASSRDAFGTGELFF. CDR3 in DNA: TGTGCCAGCAGTCGGGACGCCTTCGGGACCGGGGAGCTGTTTTTT.

This clonotype was observed a few times. The V gene is TRBV28, the J gene TRBJ2-4; possible D gene TRBD2, 5 bases. CDR3 length: 16 residues. Trimming removed 3 bases at V and 0 bases at J, with 12 bases between. CDR1 and CDR2 from the germline V gene are MDHEN and SYDVKM. The CDR3 DNA reads TGTGCCAGCAGTTTCCCTAGCTCCTTAGCCAAAAACATTCAGTACTTC. It specifies CASSFPSSLAKNIQYF.

There are a few counts of this clonotype. The chain uses TRBV6-1 and TRBJ2-6; D is ambiguous. This CDR3 is 17 amino acids long. V was shortened by 6 bases and J by 2 bases, with 17 bases between the two germline ends. The V gene's germline CDR1 is MNHNS and CDR2 SASEGT. The CDR3 loop is CASSKTFNPAGANVLTF. CDR3 in DNA: TGTGCCAGCAGCAAAACTTTCAATCCGGCTGGGGCCAACGTCCTGACTTTC.

This clonotype was observed once. V and J are TRBV19 and TRBJ1-5; a weak D match, TRBD1 (5 bases). The CDR3 runs to 13 residues. The V and J ends lost 7 bases and 1 base respectively, with 8 bases between them. The V gene's germline CDR1 is LNHDA and CDR2 SQIVND (reference sequence). CDR3 residues: CASIGASNQPQHF. CDR3 sequence (DNA): TGTGCCAGTATAGGGGCCAGCAATCAGCCCCAGCATTTT.

With respect to this clonotype: Because the CDR3 is missing its conserved closing phenylalanine or tryptophan, this is likely a read error. V gene TRBV11-1 combines with J gene TRBJ2-1; the match to TRBD1 covers 7 bases. Germline values: CDR1 SGHAT, CDR2 FQDESV (reference sequence). The CDR3 runs to 15 residues. V was pared by 4 bases and J by 2 bases, with 5 bases of the junction left unmatched. The CDR3 loop is CASSSGTAAYNEQFL. The CDR3 region has the DNA TGTGCCAGCAGCTCCGGGACAGCTGCCTACAATGAGCAGTTCCTC.

This clonotype was seen a few times. The chain joins TRBV4-1 to TRBJ1-4, with TRBD1 as a possible D gene (5 bases). V was pared by 4 bases and J by 5 bases, with 8 bases between. Germline V lookup: CDR1 MGHRA, CDR2 YSYEKL. The length of the CDR3 is 13 residues. The CDR3: CASSRDPNEKLFF. CDR3 DNA: TGCGCCAGCAGCCGGGACCCCAATGAAAAACTGTTTTTT.

This rearrangement joins TRBV4-1 to TRBJ1-5; TRBD1 might be the D (5 bases). The CDR3 spans 15 residues. Trimming left V 4 bases short and J 4 bases short, with 14 bases between. Germline V CDR1 and CDR2: MGHRA, YSYEKL. The CDR3 DNA is TGCGCCAGCAGCCCGGGCGGGGGTCCAAATCAGCCCCAGCATTTT. It yields the protein CASSPGGGPNQPQHF.

The table lists this clonotype with a few counts. This chain uses TRBV7-9 with TRBJ2-4; no clear D. The CDR3 contains 14 residues. Between the trimmed V and J ends, which lost 4 bases and 0 bases, there was a span of 7 bases. Per germline, CDR1 SEHNR and CDR2 FQNEAQ (reference sequence). CDR3 sequence reads: CASSSTLAKNIQYF. As DNA, the CDR3 is TGTGCCAGCAGCTCGACGCTAGCCAAAAACATTCAGTACTTC.

To note about this clonotype: This sequence may be a read error, since a much larger clone differs from it by one base. V is TRBV11-2 and J is TRBJ2-4, with TRBD1 as a possible D gene (5 bases). Germline assignment: CDR1 SGHAT and CDR2 FQNNGV. This CDR3 spans 16 amino acids. V lost 6 bases and J 6 bases, leaving 21 bases between the germline ends. The CDR3 DNA reads TGTGCCAGCAGTCAATCATCGTGGGGCAGCCTAAACATTCAGTACTTC. Its translation is CASSQSSWGSLNIQYF.

This clonotype has at least ten counts. V is TRBV11-1 and J is TRBJ2-3; D gene uncertain. V lost 2 bases and J lost 4, with 10 bases in between. CDR3 length: 14 amino acids. The germline CDR1 and CDR2 sequences are SGHAT and FQDESV (reference sequence). The CDR3 is CASSLSGGSDTQYF. The CDR3 coding sequence is TGTGCCAGCAGCTTATCCGGCGGCTCAGATACGCAGTATTTT. Supplemented by reference TRBV11-1 and TRBJ2-3, the full variable domain reads EAEVAQSPRYKITEKSQAVAFWCDPISGHATLYWYRQILGQGPELLVQFQDESVVDDSQLPKDRFSAERLKGVDSTLKIQPAELGDSAMYLCASSLSGGSDTQYFGPGTRLTVL.

This clonotype was detected many times. The rearrangement joins TRBV3-1 to TRBJ1-3; 7 bases align to TRBD1. The J segment lost 1 base and the V segment lost 4 bases, leaving 7 bases of the junction unmatched. The V gene's germline CDR1 is LGHDT and CDR2 YNNKEL (reference sequence). The CDR3 loop spans 16 amino acids. The CDR3 coding sequence is TGTGCCAGCAGCCGAACAGGGGATATTTCTGGAAACACCATATATTTT. Protein: CASSRTGDISGNTIYF. The variable domain in full, completed from reference TRBV3-1 and TRBJ1-3, reads DTAVSQTPKYLVTQMGNDKSIKCEQNLGHDTMYWYKQDSKKFLKIMFSYNNKELIINETVPNRFSPKSPDKAHLNLHINSLELGDSAVYFCASSRTGDISGNTIYFGEGSWLTVV.

This clonotype has at least ten counts. The rearrangement links TRBV7-9 to TRBJ1-1; 10 bases map to TRBD1. The CDR3 is made up of 15 amino acids. CDR1 is SEHNR and CDR2 is FQNEAQ in the germline V gene (reference sequence). V gave up 5 bases and J gave up 3 bases; unmatched junction bases: 6. The CDR3 sequence is CASSKTGGRYTEAFF. The CDR3 DNA sequence: TGTGCCAGCAGCAAGACAGGGGGCCGGTACACTGAAGCTTTCTTT.

This clonotype showed up many times. The J gene is TRBJ1-1, the V gene TRBV20-1; 9 positions agree with TRBD1. Germline values: CDR1 DFQATT, CDR2 SNEGSKA (reference sequence). The CDR3 is made up of 14 amino acids. V dropped 4 bases and J dropped 3; count of bases not matched to a gene: 6. DNA for the CDR3: TGCAGTGCTACCGGACAGGGGACATACACTGAAGCTTTCTTT. It translates to CSATGQGTYTEAFF.

This clonotype was seen many times. V and J are TRBV9 and TRBJ2-1; possible D gene TRBD2, 6 bases. CDR1 SGDLS and CDR2 YYNGEE come from the germline V gene. Between the trimmed V and J ends, which lost 4 bases and 6 bases, there was a span of 11 bases. The CDR3 covers 13 residues. The CDR3 spells CASSPGLTNEQFF. DNA for the CDR3: TGTGCCAGCAGCCCTGGACTAACCAATGAGCAGTTCTTC.

This clonotype was seen many times. The chain joins TRBV12-3 or TRBV12-4 to TRBJ1-2; 7 bases fit TRBD1. The CDR3 has 13 amino acids. V lost 4 bases, J lost 8 bases, and 7 bases stayed unmatched. This CDR3 is CASSSGQTGGYTF. The CDR3 DNA follows: TGTGCCAGCAGTTCGGGACAGACGGGAGGCTACACCTTC.

This chain uses TRBV5-1 with TRBJ2-7; 11 bases match TRBD1. CDR1 SGHRS and CDR2 YFSETQ come from the germline V gene. The CDR3 runs to 14 residues. V was pared by 5 bases and J by 5 bases, with 6 bases of the junction left unmatched. The CDR3 spells CASSSDRGRNEQYF. In DNA, the CDR3 is TGCGCCAGCAGTTCGGACAGGGGGCGAAACGAGCAGTACTTC.